These 25 T cell receptor beta chains share one sample of origin, sequenced in a study of technical replicates of blood from several donors. Here immunoSEQ multiplex PCR was the method, and the copy in TCRdb shows in-frame clones only, minus some. The repertoire has fewer than 70,000 clones, just over 85% of them found once; the top ten carry 5.6%. The sample comprised PBMCs. Receptors originate from a human donor in good health. Some clones in this sample may be carry-over from other donors' samples.

The chain is built from TRBV2 and TRBJ1-5; the D gene is possibly TRBD1 (5 bases). V was clipped by 4 bases and J by 2 bases, with 12 bases between them. Germline lookup yields CDR1 SNHLY and CDR2 FYNNEI. The CDR3 runs 15 residues. The CDR3 protein is CASSGGVVGNQPQHF. CDR3 coding DNA: TGTGCCAGCAGTGGGGGGGTAGTGGGCAATCAGCCCCAGCATTTT.

This clone was recorded a few times. This rearrangement joins TRBV7-2 to TRBJ1-2; the D is unclear. The V end was cut by 7 bases, the J end by 1 base, with 16 bases between. There are 15 residues in the CDR3. Germline-derived CDR1 and CDR2 are SGHTA and FQGNSA. CDR3 in amino acids: CASTTEGGYNYGYTF. CDR3 DNA sequence: TGTGCCAGCACGACGGAAGGCGGTTATAACTATGGCTACACCTTC.

The V and J genes are TRBV7-3 and TRBJ2-7, with 7 nucleotides matching TRBD1. The length of the CDR3 is 17 residues. Unmatched junction bases numbered 10, after V lost 1 base and J lost 1 base. Looked up from germline, CDR1 is SGHTA and CDR2 is FQGTGA. CDR3 coding DNA: TGTGCCAGCAGCTTAAGTCTTTCGGACAGGACATCCTACGAGCAGTACTTC. This codes for CASSLSLSDRTSYEQYF.

The J gene is TRBJ1-5, the V gene TRBV27; D is undetermined. Germline CDR1 is MNHEY and CDR2 is SMNVEV (reference sequence). Trimming pared 6 bases from V and 0 bases from J, leaving 12 bases between. The CDR3 totals 15 residues. The CDR3, as DNA: TGTGCCAGCAGGTGGTCACGGGATAGCAATCAGCCCCAGCATTTT. Its translation is CASRWSRDSNQPQHF.

The chain employs TRBV30 and TRBJ2-7, with TRBD2 identical over 7 bases. The germline CDR1 and CDR2 sequences are GTSNPN and SVGIG (reference sequence). V lost 4 bases to trimming and J lost 5 bases; unmatched junction nucleotides: 8. The CDR3 is 13 amino acids. CDR3 loop: CAWNRGGTHEQYF. CDR3 bases: TGTGCCTGGAATAGGGGAGGGACTCACGAGCAGTACTTC.

The CDR3 reads CASSQDSRDREAFF. The CDR3 DNA sequence: TGCGCCAGCAGCCAAGACTCCCGGGACAGGGAAGCTTTCTTT. The chain employs TRBV4-1 and TRBJ1-1; 8 bases are shared with TRBD1. This CDR3 is 14 amino acids long. Germline lookup yields CDR1 MGHRA and CDR2 YSYEKL. The V and J ends lost 0 bases and 8 bases, in that order; junction bases with no gene match: 5.

This chain links TRBV18 with TRBJ2-7, with a weak D call TRBD1 (5 bases). The CDR3 consists of 14 residues. V was clipped by 3 bases and J by 6 bases, with 15 bases between them. The germline CDR1 and CDR2 sequences are KGHSH and LQKENI. The CDR3 is CASSPNPGLSEQYF. DNA for the CDR3: TGTGCCAGCTCACCTAATCCAGGGCTCTCCGAGCAGTACTTC.

The sample holds one count of this clone. V gene TRBV18 combines with J gene TRBJ2-1, with TRBD2 matching 11 bases. V shed 4 bases and J 4 bases; nucleotides not matched to a gene: 0. CDR3 size: 14 residues. Germline V gives CDR1 KGHSH, CDR2 LQKENI. As DNA, the CDR3 is TGTGCCAGCTCACTAGCGGGGGGGTACAATGAGCAGTTCTTC. The encoded protein is CASSLAGGYNEQFF. Based on the CDR3 plus reference TRBV18 and TRBJ2-1, the full variable domain is NAGVMQNPRHLVRRRGQEARLRCSPMKGHSHVYWYRQLPEEGLKFMVYLQKENIIDESGMPKERFSAEFPKEGPSILRIQQVVRGDSAAYFCASSLAGGYNEQFFGPGTRLTVL.

The CDR3 sequence: CASSQGTTGVNTEAFF. In DNA, the CDR3 is TGCGCCAGCAGCCAAGGTACCACAGGGGTGAACACTGAAGCTTTCTTT. The chain uses TRBV4-1 and TRBJ1-1, with 7 bases aligning to TRBD1. The CDR3 runs 16 residues. V was clipped by 1 base and J by 0 bases; unmatched bases: 5. Germline V gene data show CDR1 as MGHRA and CDR2 as YSYEKL.

The chain couples TRBV5-6 to TRBJ2-2; 9 positions agree with TRBD2. The CDR3 spans 17 residues. From germline, CDR1 is SGHDT and CDR2 YYEEEE. J lost 3 bases, V lost 0 bases, and 6 bases had no gene match. DNA for the CDR3: TGTGCCAGCAGCTTGGCCTGGGCGGGGGGGGACACCGGGGAGCTGTTTTTT. Encoded protein: CASSLAWAGGDTGELFF.

The V call is TRBV6-5, the J call TRBJ1-6, with 8 positions matching TRBD1. The germline gives CDR1 MNHEY, CDR2 SVGAGI. There are 15 residues in the CDR3. V lost 2 bases to trimming and J lost 8 bases; unmatched junction nucleotides: 5. CDR3 residues: CASSYAPQGDSPLHF. In DNA form, the CDR3 reads TGTGCCAGCAGTTACGCGCCACAGGGGGATTCACCCCTCCACTTT.

The chain combines TRBV7-3 with TRBJ2-5, with 8 nucleotides matching TRBD1. The CDR3 is 14 residues long. Germline V gene sequence: CDR1 SGHTA, CDR2 FQGTGA. Trimming cost V 5 bases and J 5 bases; bases outside gene matches: 7. The CDR3 DNA reads TGTGCCAGCAGCCCAGGACAGGGCAGGGAGACCCAGTACTTC. Encoded protein: CASSPGQGRETQYF.

This clone was seen only once. The chain has TRBV5-1 and TRBJ2-5; 12 bases are shared with TRBD2. The junction had 18 bases not matched to a gene; V was cut back by 4 bases and J by 5 bases. Germline values: CDR1 SGHRS, CDR2 YFSETQ. This CDR3 comprises 19 residues. CDR3 sequence reads: CASSPGGLAGGPRGETQYF. The DNA of the CDR3 is TGCGCCAGCAGCCCAGGGGGCCTAGCGGGAGGGCCCCGGGGGGAGACCCAGTACTTC.

This clone was observed once. V and J are TRBV6-4 and TRBJ1-3; D unresolved. CDR3 length: 15 residues. Germline CDR1 and CDR2: MRHNA and SNTAGT. With 9 bases removed from V and 0 bases from J, the gap between germline ends came to 15 bases. The CDR3 here is CARIIDGDSGNTIYF. CDR3 nucleotides: TGTGCCAGAATTATTGACGGGGACTCTGGAAACACCATATATTTT.

This sequence joins TRBV27 and TRBJ1-5; D is perhaps TRBD1 (5 bases). Per germline, CDR1 MNHEY and CDR2 SMNVEV (reference sequence). The CDR3 is made up of 15 amino acids. V was pared by 4 bases and J by 3 bases, with 13 bases between. This CDR3 reads CASSSGWGVNQPQHF. The CDR3 DNA reads as TGTGCCAGCAGTTCCGGCTGGGGGGTCAATCAGCCCCAGCATTTT.

The chain uses TRBV7-8 and TRBJ2-1, with D possibly TRBD2 on 6 matching bases. Trimming removed 0 bases at V and 0 bases at J, with 12 bases between. This CDR3 contains 17 residues. Germline assignment: CDR1 SGHVS and CDR2 FQNEAQ. The CDR3 region is CASSLARGRSSYNEQFF. DNA for the CDR3: TGTGCCAGCAGCTTAGCCCGGGGGAGGAGCTCCTACAATGAGCAGTTCTTC.

The chain couples TRBV15 to TRBJ2-4; the D gene is possibly TRBD1 (5 bases). This CDR3 region has 15 residues. V was clipped by 1 base and J by 7 bases, with 14 bases between them. CDR1 and CDR2 from the germline V gene are LNHNV and YYDKDF (reference sequence). The CDR3 spells CATSRGAQGGNIQYF. CDR3 nucleotide sequence: TGTGCCACCAGCAGAGGGGCCCAGGGCGGCAACATTCAGTACTTC.

The gene calls are TRBV7-2 and TRBJ1-3; D is ambiguous. Germline CDR1 reads SGHTA; CDR2 reads FQGNSA. V lost 1 base to trimming and J lost 3 bases, with 10 bases between them. The CDR3 totals 15 residues. In DNA form, the CDR3 reads TGTGCCAGCAGCTTAGGCCCAGCGAATGGAAACACCATATATTTT. It yields the protein CASSLGPANGNTIYF.

This chain links TRBV7-9 with TRBJ1-1; D call uncertain. The CDR3 runs 13 residues. The V end lost 8 bases, the J end lost 1 base, and 11 bases lay between the germline ends. Looked up from germline, CDR1 is SEHNR and CDR2 is FQNEAQ (reference sequence). CDR3 in amino acids: CASSDTWNTEAFF. CDR3 nucleotides: TGTGCCAGCTCCGACACCTGGAACACTGAAGCTTTCTTT.

The count of this clone is one. As DNA, the CDR3 is TGTGCCAGCAGTGATGGGATGGGAGGTGGTAATCAGCCCCAGCATTTT. Amino acids: CASSDGMGGGNQPQHF. The J gene is TRBJ1-5, the V gene TRBV2; D unclear. Germline CDR1 is SNHLY and CDR2 is FYNNEI. The CDR3 sequence is 16 residues long. Trimming removed 3 bases from V and 4 bases from J, with 16 bases in between. Using reference TRBV2 and TRBJ1-5 for the parts outside the CDR3, the full variable domain is EPEVTQTPSHQVTQMGQEVILRCVPISNHLYFYWYRQILGQKVEFLVSFYNNEISEKSEIFDDQFSVERPDGSNFTLKIRSTKLEDSAMYFCASSDGMGGGNQPQHFGDGTRLSIL.

The chain is built from TRBV7-2 and TRBJ2-7; no clear D. The CDR3 contains 14 residues. The germline V gene has CDR1 SGHTA and CDR2 FQGNSA. The germline V and J ends were trimmed by 2 bases and 2 bases, with 10 bases remaining between them. CDR3 coding DNA: TGTGCCAGCAGCTTAACGACACCTACCTACGAGCAGTACTTC. This gives the protein CASSLTTPTYEQYF.

A word on this clone: One end of the junction is discordant with germline, which a read error may explain. The chain links TRBV5-6 to TRBJ2-1, with 7 bases fitting TRBD2. The CDR3 extends over 15 amino acids. Germline loops: CDR1 SGHDT, CDR2 YYEEEE. CDR3 sequence reads: CASGLGREKMNEQFF. The CDR3 DNA is TGTGCCAGCGGCTTAGGGCGGGAGAAGATGAATGAGCAGTTCTTC.

The CDR3 nucleotides read TGTGCCAGCAGCTTCACTCGGACATCACAGAGGCCCCAGCATTTT. Protein product: CASSFTRTSQRPQHF. This sequence joins TRBV6-5 and TRBJ1-5, with a possible D match to TRBD1 (5 bases). Germline assignment: CDR1 MNHEY and CDR2 SVGAGI. The CDR3 extends over 15 amino acids. V was shortened by 6 bases and J by 9 bases, with 21 bases between the two germline ends.

The chain carries TRBV2 and TRBJ2-2, with D unresolved. CDR1 is SNHLY and CDR2 is FYNNEI in the germline V gene. This CDR3 spans 14 amino acids. V was pared by 5 bases and J by 1 base, with 8 bases between. The CDR3: CASSKRQNTGELFF. CDR3 bases: TGTGCCAGCAGTAAGAGACAGAACACCGGGGAGCTGTTTTTT.

V is TRBV27 and J is TRBJ2-7, with D tentatively TRBD1 (6 bases). The CDR3 has 14 amino acids. With 7 bases removed from V and 3 bases from J, the gap between germline ends came to 16 bases. CDR1 is MNHEY, CDR2 SMNVEV, per germline (reference sequence). CDR3 amino acids: CASNIQGGGYEQYF. CDR3 coding DNA: TGTGCCAGCAATATACAGGGTGGTGGCTACGAGCAGTACTTC.